This TCR beta chain was recorded in a study of T cells in Graves' hyperthyroidism and ophthalmopathy (dated by TCRdb to the late 2010s). Context from the whole study: Peripheral blood was collected at initial diagnosis, before any treatment. After sampling, hyperthyroidism patients received methimazole starting at 30 mg daily, and ophthalmopathy patients received high-dose intravenous methylprednisolone. The approximately 90 discovery patients were randomly split 7:3 into training and test sets. To identify TCR V-J signatures that set the groups apart, the researchers used a discovery cohort of roughly 100 patients, made up of under 45 with Graves' ophthalmopathy and some 60 with stable Graves' hyperthyroidism. The paper reports TCR Vbeta CDR3 sequencing of fewer than 150 peripheral blood samples: around 45 ophthalmopathy, fewer than 80 hyperthyroidism and around 17 progressor patients. In about six Graves' hyperthyroidism patients, the study also compared T-cell repertoires from thyroid tissue with T-cell repertoires from blood. Whether ophthalmopathy could be predicted prospectively was tested in an independent validation cohort made up of about 18 hyperthyroidism patients plus 17 patients who later progressed to ophthalmopathy. Overall study outcomes, separate from this receptor: No statistical method was used to fix the sample size in advance, and group allocation was not hidden from the investigators. In validation, progression to ophthalmopathy was predicted by the model with 70.59% sensitivity and around 76% specificity, a median of approximately 7.1 months before onset. Blood samples also contained most of the expanded thyroid clonotypes (frequency above 0.001), which suggests that blood repertoires may reflect thyroid immune responses. A 13 V-J signature model separated ophthalmopathy from stable hyperthyroidism, with just over 85% sensitivity and around 84% specificity in cross-validation and 80%/75% in testing.

Ophthalmopathy patients had moderately to severely active disease, Clinical Activity Score of at least 3, NOSPECS grade of at least 4, and duration under 3 months. The study excluded patients with uncontrolled infections, other autoimmune diseases, pregnancy or lactation. Diagnoses relied on clinical symptoms, serum thyroxine and TRAb, thyroid ultrasound and orbital computed tomography. PBMCs were isolated from more than 9 ml of fresh peripheral blood by Ficoll-Paque density gradient centrifugation. Total RNA was extracted using Trizol reagent, and RNA quality was assessed on an Agilent 2100 Bioanalyzer. The CDR3 sequence holds 19 residues, the cysteine and phenylalanine included. Just the 57-base CDR3 DNA is kept, in frame starting at base 1. The germline V gene (reference sequence) provides CDR1 MNHEY and CDR2 SMNVEV. Here V drops 5 bases and J drops 4 bases, and the junction holds 17 bases not matched to any gene.

Amplification of TCR beta CDR3 regions was carried out from RNA transcripts. The TCR CDR3 was subjected to a first round of RT-PCR using the HTBI primer set and the Qiagen OneStep RT-PCR kit. Libraries were constructed in a second round of multiplex PCR, after which size selection and purification were carried out. The libraries were sequenced on an Illumina HiSeq2000 using paired-end 100 bp reads. Concerning the study's data processing: SOAPnuke was used to process the raw data, with reads discarded if the reads contained adapters or uncalled bases, had a mean Phred below 15, or lacked an exact constant-primer or identifier match. COPE v1.2.5 was used to merge high-quality paired reads, and clonotypes were defined as unique nucleotide sequences. Clonotypes were aligned to IMGT TRBV, TRBD and TRBJ reference segments using MiTCR v1.1. The analysis was restricted to V-J combinations with a frequency above 0.0001, which together covered approximately 99% of the repertoires. The TCS score was defined as F50 (clonal expansion) divided by E x V (chaos), with BLOSUM62-based TCRdist calculated between CDR3 peptides within each V-J. Welch's t-statistics and random forest reduced 500 to 550 V-J features to about 12, which were used in a naive Bayes classifier (R e1071). TCRdb reprocessing: public reads trimmed at Q25 with fastp, clones called with MiXCR, in-frame beta chains kept. Rows are unified per CDR3 protein, each entry keeping the most common DNA and genes. The V and J calls were determined by TCRdb, not by the authors. For this sample there are around 530,000 distinct CDR3 sequences; approximately 17% appear just once. The ten largest clones add up to around 17% of the sample.

Details on this clonotype: This clone's antigen is unknown. No base qualities exist here, and no much larger clone lies one base off it.

The TCR comes from a woman aged 18 to 35 with Graves' ophthalmopathy. Recombination joined TRBV27 with TRBJ2-3, and TRBD2 aligns with 11 junction nucleotides. The sequenced sample consisted of blood. This receptor has the CDR3 CASSPGLTSGGPDADTQYF. The DNA sequence follows: TGTGCCAGCAGTCCCGGCCTAACTAGCGGGGGCCCCGACGCAGATACGCAGTATTTT.